The entry below describes one TCR beta chain. Its specificity is not known. The CDR3 sequence is 10 residues long. In germline, CDR1 is SQVTM, CDR2 ANQGSEA. Between the trimmed V and J ends, which lost 4 bases and 4 bases, there was a span of 4 bases. This entry comes from a study of cytomegalovirus exposure and HLA in healthy donors. Study results and caveats: The authors later linked a missense DCLRE1C variant to TCR beta V- and J-gene trimming.

The PCR made use of 60 Vbeta and 13 Jbeta primers. Assay: immunoSEQ multiplex PCR; the TCRdb copy retains only in-frame clones and omits some. This table holds approximately 140,000 clones, about four fifths found once. The sequenced sample was PBMCs. The clonotype comes from a male donor in good health and CMV-seropositive. This chain uses TRBV29-1 with TRBJ2-5; D not certain. DNA of the CDR3: TGCAGCGTTGTTAGAGAGACCCAGTACTTC. Translated, it gives CSVVRETQYF.